This T cell receptor beta chain derives from a study of blood T cell repertoires in COVID-19. Study-level background: Acute and convalescent COVID-19 samples came from the United States, Italy and Spain. Nucleic acid was either cDNA or gDNA, and it came from T cells, B-cell-depleted T cells, or PBMCs.

CDR3 size: 17 residues. Per germline, CDR1 SGHTS and CDR2 YDEGEE. V lost 0 bases and J lost 6; bases outside the gene matches: 14. Here immunoSEQ multiplex PCR was the method, and the copy in TCRdb shows in-frame clones only, minus some. This table has approximately 250,000 clones, 85% appearing once. Enrollees, roughly 18 to 89 years old, lived in 24 US areas. Cohorts were based on clinical histories the participants reported. V is TRBV5-8 and J is TRBJ1-1, with 7 bases that match TRBD1. The receptor was isolated from a woman aged 50 to 65 with acute COVID-19. Input material: PBMCs or T cells enriched from blood (not recorded which). The CDR3 coding sequence is TGTGCCAGCAGCTTGGGGAGGGGGCTACTTTCAGCAGCTGAAGCTTTCTTT. Residues: CASSLGRGLLSAAEAFF.